This record covers a single T cell receptor (beta chain). This specimen belongs to a study of shared clonotypes between healthy human individuals. The CDR3 covers 16 residues. Deletions cut 3 bases from V and 4 bases from J, with 16 bases between. Looked up from germline, CDR1 is SGHRS and CDR2 is YFSETQ. CD4+ cells were split into CD45RA+ naive and CD45RA-negative memory subsets. Assay: immunoSEQ multiplex PCR; the TCRdb copy retains only in-frame clones and omits some. The sample lists 1 million to 1.2 million clones; 77% were seen once. The chain carries TRBV5-1 and TRBJ2-2; either TRBD1 or TRBD2 may supply D (6 bases each). This sequence originates from a man between 18 and 35 years old in good health. Some clones in this sample may be carry-over from other donors' samples. The sample comprised memory CD4+ T cells from PBMCs. Subset denoted: CD45RA-negative fraction. CDR3 residues: CASSWKGGAGTGELFF. The CDR3 nucleotides read TGCGCCAGCAGCTGGAAGGGGGGCGCTGGCACCGGGGAGCTGTTTTTT.